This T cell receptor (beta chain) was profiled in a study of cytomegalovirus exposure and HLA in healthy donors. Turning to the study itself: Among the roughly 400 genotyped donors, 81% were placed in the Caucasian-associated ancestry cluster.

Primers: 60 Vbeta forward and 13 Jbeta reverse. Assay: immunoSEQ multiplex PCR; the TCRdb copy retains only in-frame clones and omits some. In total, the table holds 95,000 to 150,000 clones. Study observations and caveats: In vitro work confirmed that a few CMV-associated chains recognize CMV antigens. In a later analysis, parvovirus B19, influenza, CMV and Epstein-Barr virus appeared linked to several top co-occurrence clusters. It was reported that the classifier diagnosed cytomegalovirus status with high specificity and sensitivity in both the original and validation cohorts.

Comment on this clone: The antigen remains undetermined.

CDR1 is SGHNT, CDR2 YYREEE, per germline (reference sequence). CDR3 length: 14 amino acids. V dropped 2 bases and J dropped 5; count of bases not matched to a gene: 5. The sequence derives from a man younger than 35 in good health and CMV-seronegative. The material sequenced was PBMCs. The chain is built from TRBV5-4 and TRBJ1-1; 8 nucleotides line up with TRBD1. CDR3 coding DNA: TGTGCCAGCAGCTTTTATACAGGGGGTACTGAAGCTTTCTTT. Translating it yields CASSFYTGGTEAFF.